This T cell receptor (beta chain) was sequenced in a study of Ad26.COV2.S vaccination and SARS-CoV-2 variants. Study-level background: Donor was in the COV1001 Ad26.COV2.S trial arm. Dosing was one shot or two shots 56 days apart.

About this clone: What it binds is not known.

Treatment denoted: around 19 received Ad26.COV2.S at low or high dose, single or two shots; 5 received placebo; per-sample allocation not given. Sample collection was performed on day 63 after the first vaccine or placebo injection. This Boston cohort included adults aged 18-55 years. Assay used: immunoSEQ multiplex PCR; TCRdb lists only in-frame clones, some missing. The repertoire holds around 450,000 clones, with 75% to 90% as singletons. Looked up from germline, CDR1 is LGHDT and CDR2 is YNNKEL (reference sequence). The V and J ends lost 5 bases and 5 bases, in that order; junction bases with no gene match: 7. The CDR3 is 14 residues long. Study conclusions and caveats: Vaccine recipients surpassed placebo recipients in spike-specific TCR breadth.

This TCR was recovered from a person between 18 and 60 years old who received the Ad26.COV2.S COVID-19 vaccine or a placebo. The V gene is TRBV3-1 (or the pseudogene TRBV3-2), the J gene TRBJ1-1, with TRBD1 matching over 8 bases. This sample comprised peripheral blood, obtained in a trial of Ad26.COV2.S vaccine versus placebo. DNA for the CDR3: TGTGCCAGCAGCGCAGGGGGCAGGGGTACTGAAGCTTTCTTT. Translated, it gives CASSAGGRGTEAFF.